This TCR beta chain was sequenced in a study of blood T cell repertoires in COVID-19. Deletions cut 2 bases from V and 3 bases from J, with 11 bases between. This CDR3 comprises 15 residues. Germline values: CDR1 LNHDA, CDR2 SQIVND (reference sequence). Sequencing used immunoSEQ multiplex PCR; TCRdb keeps in-frame clones, though not all of them. Seen here are 350,000 to 450,000 clones, 85% to 90% observed once, and the top ten hold 0.95% to 1.3%. This chain joins TRBV19 and TRBJ2-4, with D perhaps matching TRBD1 (5 bases). Source material: PBMCs or T cells enriched from blood (not recorded which). This TCR was recovered from a man aged 25 to 45 who had recovered from COVID-19. The DNA for the CDR3 is TGTGCCAGTAGTATACGCGACAGCGTCAAAAACATTCAGTACTTC. Its protein product is CASSIRDSVKNIQYF.